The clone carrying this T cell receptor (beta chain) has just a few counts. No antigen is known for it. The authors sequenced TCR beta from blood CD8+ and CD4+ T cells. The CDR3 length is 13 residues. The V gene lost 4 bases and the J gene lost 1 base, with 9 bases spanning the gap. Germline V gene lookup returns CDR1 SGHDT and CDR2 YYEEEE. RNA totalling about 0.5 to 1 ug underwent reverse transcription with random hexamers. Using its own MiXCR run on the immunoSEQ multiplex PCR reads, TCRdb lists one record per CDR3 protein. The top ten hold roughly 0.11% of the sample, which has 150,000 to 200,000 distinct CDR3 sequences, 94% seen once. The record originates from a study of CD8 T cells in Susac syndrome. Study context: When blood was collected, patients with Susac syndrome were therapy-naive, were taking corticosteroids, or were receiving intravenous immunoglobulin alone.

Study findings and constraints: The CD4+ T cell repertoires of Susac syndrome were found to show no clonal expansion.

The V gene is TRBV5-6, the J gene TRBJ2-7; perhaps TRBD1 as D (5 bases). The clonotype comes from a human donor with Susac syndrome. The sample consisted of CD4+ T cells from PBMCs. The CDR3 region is CASSATGSYEQYF. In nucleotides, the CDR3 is TGTGCCAGCAGCGCTACAGGTTCCTACGAGCAGTACTTC.